A selection of T cell receptor beta chains follows, all from one sample in a study of T cell responses to AZD1222 COVID-19 vaccine. Produced via immunoSEQ multiplex PCR; TCRdb's table is partial and in-frame only. The table lists more than 110,000 clones, more than 85% of them singletons. The material sequenced was peripheral blood, taken on day 0 of AZD1222 vaccination. Receptor source: an adult in good health. Each CDR3 is given with its conserved first and last residue. The D gene is left open where the match is weak. Size values are once, few and many counts, or a class for expanded clones, and some rows have none.

TRBD1 TRBJ2-7 . TRBV18 CASSPPGQGREQYF TGTGCCAGCTCACCACCGGGACAGGGGAGAGAGCAGTACTTC
TRBD2 TRBJ2-1 . TRBV2 CATSSSGIFISEQFF TGTGCCACGAGTTCTAGCGGGATATTTATTAGTGAGCAGTTCTTC
. TRBJ1-5 . TRBV2 CASSGLMSGENQPQHF TGTGCCAGCAGTGGGCTAATGAGCGGAGAGAATCAGCCCCAGCATTTT
TRBD2 TRBJ2-2 . TRBV28 CASSLTSGSGNTGELFF TGTGCCAGCAGTTTAACTAGCGGGAGTGGGAACACCGGGGAGCTGTTTTTT
. TRBJ2-1 . TRBV24-1 CATSDSGARNEQFF TGTGCCACCAGTGACTCCGGGGCCCGGAATGAGCAGTTCTTC
TRBD1 TRBJ2-1 . TRBV5-1 CASSRGQGANEQFF TGCGCCAGCAGCAGAGGACAGGGGGCGAATGAGCAGTTCTTC
. TRBJ1-5 . TRBV19 CASSARADGFNQPQHF TGTGCCAGTAGTGCTCGAGCGGACGGATTCAATCAGCCCCAGCATTTT
TRBD1 TRBJ1-2 . TRBV28 CASSYTGGKGYTF TGTGCCAGCAGTTACACAGGGGGTAAGGGCTACACCTTC
. TRBJ1-1 . TRBV5-4 CASSLGSAVMNTEAFF TGTGCCAGCAGCTTGGGCTCGGCAGTCATGAACACTGAAGCTTTCTTT
TRBD1 TRBJ1-5 . TRBV6-2/TRBV6-3 CASSYGTASNQPQHF TGTGCCAGCAGTTACGGGACAGCTAGCAATCAGCCCCAGCATTTT
. TRBJ1-2 . TRBV27 CASSLFSRALRSNGYTF TGTGCCAGCAGTTTATTTTCGCGGGCCTTGAGATCTAATGGCTACACCTTC
. TRBJ2-3 . TRBV5-4 CASSLAGTDTQYF TGTGCCAGCAGCTTGGCCGGAACAGATACGCAGTATTTT
. TRBJ1-2 . TRBV5-1 CASSLNTLYGYTF TGCGCCAGCAGCTTGAATACCCTCTATGGCTACACCTTC
TRBD2 TRBJ2-1 . TRBV7-2 CASSPTAGLAGAFF TGTGCCAGCAGCCCGACTGCCGGACTAGCGGGTGCGTTCTTC
TRBD2 TRBJ2-7 . TRBV28 CASSTRLAGSFEQYF TGTGCCAGCAGTACCCGACTAGCGGGGTCTTTCGAGCAGTACTTC
. TRBJ2-7 . TRBV27 CASSLVGTSPSEQYF TGTGCCAGCAGTTTAGTTGGGACTTCTCCGTCCGAGCAGTACTTC
. TRBJ2-2 . TRBV7-6 CASSLGGLSGELFF TGTGCCAGCAGCTTAGGAGGTCTGTCCGGGGAGCTGTTTTTT
. TRBJ1-5 . TRBV18 CASSPGVRTVGQPQHF TGTGCCAGCTCACCGGGGGTGAGGACAGTGGGTCAGCCCCAGCATTTT
TRBD1 TRBJ2-7 . TRBV5-1 CASSPRTGSSYEQYF TGCGCCAGCAGCCCTCGGACAGGGAGCTCCTACGAGCAGTACTTC
. TRBJ2-3 . TRBV7-2 CASSLLSGTDTQYF TGTGCCAGCAGCCTTCTTAGCGGCACAGATACGCAGTATTTT
. TRBJ2-2 . TRBV15 CATSRGGARGTGELFF TGTGCCACCAGCAGGGGGGGGGCGCGAGGGACCGGGGAGCTGTTTTTT
. TRBJ1-2 . TRBV5-1 CATKGPPDRGYTF TGCGCCACCAAGGGACCGCCGGACCGCGGCTACACCTTC
. TRBJ1-6 . TRBV3-1/TRBV3-2 CASSQGGAVSSPLHF TGTGCCAGCAGCCAAGGAGGGGCGGTTTCCTCACCCCTCCACTTT
. TRBJ2-7 . TRBV27 CASSFHSRGDEQYF TGTGCCAGCAGTTTCCATAGCAGGGGTGACGAGCAGTACTTC
. TRBJ1-2 . TRBV7-9 CASSDLQGFYGYTF TGTGCCAGCAGCGACCTACAGGGATTCTATGGCTACACCTTC
TRBD2 TRBJ2-7 . TRBV13 CASSLAGLADPYEQYF TGTGCCAGCAGCCTAGCGGGACTAGCGGACCCCTACGAGCAGTACTTC
TRBD2 TRBJ2-3 . TRBV4-3 CASSIGTSGTDTQYF TGCGCCAGCAGCATCGGGACTAGCGGGACGGATACGCAGTATTTT
. TRBJ1-5 . TRBV12-3/TRBV12-4 CASSFGGNQPQHF TGTGCCAGCAGTTTTGGTGGAAATCAGCCCCAGCATTTT
. TRBJ2-4 . TRBV11-2 CASSPPDRSDQYF TGTGCCAGCAGCCCCCCCGATAGGTCGGATCAGTACTTC
TRBD2 TRBJ2-2 . TRBV4-2 CASSQAQGGTSGTGELFF TGTGCCAGCAGCCAGGCACAGGGGGGGACTAGCGGCACCGGGGAGCTGTTTTTT
. TRBJ2-3 once TRBV5-6 CASSLRRGDTQYF TGTGCCAGCAGCTTGAGGAGGGGTGATACGCAGTATTTT
. TRBJ2-7 . TRBV11-2 CASSSTNGASEQYF TGTGCCAGCAGCTCAACAAACGGGGCTTCCGAGCAGTACTTC
. TRBJ2-7 . TRBV5-1 CASSLSGYEQYF TGCGCCAGCAGCTTGAGCGGCTACGAGCAGTACTTC
. TRBJ1-3 . TRBV19 CASSGGGSGNTIYF TGTGCCAGTAGTGGAGGGGGCTCTGGAAACACCATATATTTT
. TRBJ1-2 . TRBV19 CASSAPGSNYGYTF TGTGCCAGTAGTGCCCCAGGGTCCAACTATGGCTACACCTTC
. TRBJ1-2 . TRBV6-5 CASSLGNYGYTF TGTGCCAGCAGTTTGGGTAACTATGGCTACACCTTC
. TRBJ1-5 . TRBV12-5 CASGLGGSQPQHF TGTGCTAGTGGTTTGGGGGGGTCGCAGCCCCAGCATTTT
TRBD1 TRBJ2-7 . TRBV5-1 CASSSPDRGDEQYF TGCGCCAGCAGCTCGCCGGACAGGGGGGACGAGCAGTACTTC